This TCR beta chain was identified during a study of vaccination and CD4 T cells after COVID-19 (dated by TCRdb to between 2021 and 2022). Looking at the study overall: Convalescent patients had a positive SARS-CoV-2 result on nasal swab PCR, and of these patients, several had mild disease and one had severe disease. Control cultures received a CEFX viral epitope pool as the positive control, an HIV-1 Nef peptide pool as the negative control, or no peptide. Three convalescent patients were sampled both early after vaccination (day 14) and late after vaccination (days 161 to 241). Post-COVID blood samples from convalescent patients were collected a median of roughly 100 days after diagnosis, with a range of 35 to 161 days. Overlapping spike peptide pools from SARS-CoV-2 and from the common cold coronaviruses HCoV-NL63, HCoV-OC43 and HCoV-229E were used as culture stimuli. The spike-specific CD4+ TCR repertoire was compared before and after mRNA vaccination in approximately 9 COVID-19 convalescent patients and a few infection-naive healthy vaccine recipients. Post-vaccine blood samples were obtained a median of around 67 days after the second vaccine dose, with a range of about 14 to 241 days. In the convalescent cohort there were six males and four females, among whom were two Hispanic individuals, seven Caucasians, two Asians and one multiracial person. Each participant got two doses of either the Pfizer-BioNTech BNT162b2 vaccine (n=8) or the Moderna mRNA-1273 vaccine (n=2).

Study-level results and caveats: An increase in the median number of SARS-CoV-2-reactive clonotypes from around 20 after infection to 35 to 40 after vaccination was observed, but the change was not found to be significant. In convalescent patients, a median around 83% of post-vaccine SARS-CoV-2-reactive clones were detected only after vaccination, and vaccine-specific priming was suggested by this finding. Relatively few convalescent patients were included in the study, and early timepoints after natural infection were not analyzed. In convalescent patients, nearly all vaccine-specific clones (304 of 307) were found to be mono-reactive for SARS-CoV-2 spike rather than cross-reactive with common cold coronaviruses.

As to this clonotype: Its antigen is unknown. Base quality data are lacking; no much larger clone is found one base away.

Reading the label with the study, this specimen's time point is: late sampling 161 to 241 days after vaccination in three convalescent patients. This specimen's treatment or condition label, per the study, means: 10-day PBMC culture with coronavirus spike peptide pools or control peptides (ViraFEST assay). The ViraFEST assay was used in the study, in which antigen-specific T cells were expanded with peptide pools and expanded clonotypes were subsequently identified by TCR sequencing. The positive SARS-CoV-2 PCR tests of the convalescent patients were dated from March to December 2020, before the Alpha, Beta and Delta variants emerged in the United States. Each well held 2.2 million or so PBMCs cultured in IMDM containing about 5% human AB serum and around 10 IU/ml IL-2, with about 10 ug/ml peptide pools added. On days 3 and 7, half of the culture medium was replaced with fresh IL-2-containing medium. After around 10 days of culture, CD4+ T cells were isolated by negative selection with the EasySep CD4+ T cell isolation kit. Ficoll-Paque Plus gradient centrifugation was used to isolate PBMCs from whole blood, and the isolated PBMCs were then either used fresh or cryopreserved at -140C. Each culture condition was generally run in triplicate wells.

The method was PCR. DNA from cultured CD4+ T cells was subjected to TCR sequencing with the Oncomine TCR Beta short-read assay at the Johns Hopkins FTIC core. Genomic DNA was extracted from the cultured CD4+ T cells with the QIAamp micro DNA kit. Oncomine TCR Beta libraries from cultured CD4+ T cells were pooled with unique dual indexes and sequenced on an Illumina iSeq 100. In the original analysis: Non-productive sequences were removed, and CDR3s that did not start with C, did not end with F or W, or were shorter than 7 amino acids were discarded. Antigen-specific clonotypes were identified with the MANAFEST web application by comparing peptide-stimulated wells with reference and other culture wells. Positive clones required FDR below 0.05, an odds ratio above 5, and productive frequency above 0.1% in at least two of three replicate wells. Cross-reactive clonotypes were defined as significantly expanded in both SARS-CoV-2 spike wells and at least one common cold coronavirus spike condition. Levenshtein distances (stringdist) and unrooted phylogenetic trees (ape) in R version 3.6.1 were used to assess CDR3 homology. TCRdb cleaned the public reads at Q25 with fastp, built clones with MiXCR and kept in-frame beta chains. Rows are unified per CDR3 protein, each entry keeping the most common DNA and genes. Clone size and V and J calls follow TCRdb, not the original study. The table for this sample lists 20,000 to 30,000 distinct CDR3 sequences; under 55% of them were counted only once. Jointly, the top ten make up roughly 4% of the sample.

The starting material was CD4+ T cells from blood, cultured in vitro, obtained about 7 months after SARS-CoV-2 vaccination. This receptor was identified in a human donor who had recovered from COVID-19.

The nucleotide sequence is TGCAGTGCCGAGAACCGGGACCCAATCAATGAGCAGTTCTTC. Its coded protein is CSAENRDPINEQFF. The V gene is TRBV20-1 and the J gene is TRBJ2-1; the D assignment is uncertain and may be TRBD1 or TRBD2, with 5 bases supporting each. Measured from the cysteine to the phenylalanine, the CDR3 is 14 residues long. CDR3 DNA only is kept here, 42 bases in frame from base 1. Trimming takes 6 bases from V and 6 bases from J, and the germline ends sit 18 bases apart. CDR1 and CDR2 (DFQATT, SNEGSKA) derive from the germline V gene (reference sequence).